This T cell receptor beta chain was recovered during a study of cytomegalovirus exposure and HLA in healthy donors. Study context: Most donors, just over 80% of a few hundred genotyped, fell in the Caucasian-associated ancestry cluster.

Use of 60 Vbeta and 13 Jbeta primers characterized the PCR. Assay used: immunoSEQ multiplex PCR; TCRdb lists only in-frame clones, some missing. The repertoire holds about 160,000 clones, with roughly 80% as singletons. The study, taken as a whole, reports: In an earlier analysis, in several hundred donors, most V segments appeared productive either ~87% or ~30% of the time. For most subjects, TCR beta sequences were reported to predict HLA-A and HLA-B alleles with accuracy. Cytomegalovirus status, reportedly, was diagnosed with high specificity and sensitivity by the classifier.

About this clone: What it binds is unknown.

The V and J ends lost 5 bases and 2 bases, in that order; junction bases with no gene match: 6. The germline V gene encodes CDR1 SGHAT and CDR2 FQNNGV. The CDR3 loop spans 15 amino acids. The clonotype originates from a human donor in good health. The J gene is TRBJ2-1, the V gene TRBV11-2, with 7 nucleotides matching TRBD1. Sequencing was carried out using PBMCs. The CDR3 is CASSTDRNAYNEQFF. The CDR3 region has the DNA TGTGCCAGCAGCACGGACAGGAATGCCTACAATGAGCAGTTCTTC.